The 25 T cell receptor beta chains given below trace back to one sample, sequenced in a study of response to subunit inactivated influenza vaccine. Using its own MiXCR run on the RT-PCR reads, TCRdb lists one record per CDR3 protein. The data contain hundreds of thousands of distinct CDR3 sequences, 25% of them singletons. Sequencing used CD4+ T cells sorted from PBMCs, obtained around 5 days after vaccination. Receptor source: a man in his fifties who received an inactivated influenza vaccine.

The chain recombines TRBV28 with TRBJ2-7; 7 bases are shared with TRBD1. The CDR3 is made up of 15 amino acids. Germline V gene data show CDR1 as MDHEN and CDR2 as SYDVKM. V trimming: 7 bases; J trimming: 1 base; junction bases outside the gene matches: 10. CDR3 in amino acids: CASTEAGTVSYEQYF. The CDR3 DNA follows: TGTGCCAGCACTGAAGCCGGGACAGTTTCCTACGAGCAGTACTTC.

The chain is built from TRBV4-1 and TRBJ1-5; TRBD1 aligns across 9 bases. This CDR3 contains 18 residues. Unmatched junction bases numbered 9, after V lost 1 base and J lost 2 bases. Germline V gives CDR1 MGHRA, CDR2 YSYEKL. CDR3 sequence: CASSQGSGTGRGNQPQHF. The CDR3 DNA reads as TGCGCCAGCAGCCAAGGGTCCGGGACAGGGAGGGGCAATCAGCCCCAGCATTTT.

This chain links TRBV10-3 with TRBJ2-3; D gene unclear. With 8 bases removed from V and 3 bases from J, the gap between germline ends came to 18 bases. The CDR3 sequence is 15 residues long. Germline assignment: CDR1 ENHRY and CDR2 SYGVKD. The CDR3 coding sequence is TGTGCCATCGGGAAAAGCTCAGTGGCAACAGATACGCAGTATTTT. This codes for CAIGKSSVATDTQYF.

The rearrangement links TRBV7-2 to TRBJ2-2; 8 nucleotides match TRBD2. Germline lookup yields CDR1 SGHTA and CDR2 FQGNSA. Trimming at V came to 3 bases and at J to 9 bases, leaving 9 bases not matched to a gene. The CDR3 is 15 residues long. CDR3 DNA: TGTGCCAGCAGCTTGGCCGGGGGGGCCGCCTGGGAGCTGTTTTTT. Its protein is CASSLAGGAAWELFF.

V gene TRBV29-1 combines with J gene TRBJ2-2, with 7 bases that match TRBD2. The germline V gene has CDR1 SQVTM and CDR2 ANQGSEA. The J segment lost 7 bases and the V segment lost 8 bases, leaving 10 bases of the junction unmatched. The CDR3 sequence is 13 residues long. For the CDR3, the DNA is TGCAGCTCTCGGACTAGACCTGGCGGGGAGCTGTTTTTT. Its translation is CSSRTRPGGELFF.

The gene calls are TRBV19 and TRBJ2-5; the D is unclear. The V gene lost 4 bases and the J gene lost 2 bases, with 11 bases spanning the gap. The CDR3 extends over 14 amino acids. Looked up from germline, CDR1 is LNHDA and CDR2 is SQIVND (reference sequence). CDR3 region: CASSTRKRQETQYF. CDR3 in DNA: TGTGCCAGTAGTACCCGCAAGAGACAAGAGACCCAGTACTTC.

This sequence joins TRBV5-1 and TRBJ1-1; TRBD1 aligns across 9 bases. From germline, CDR1 is SGHRS and CDR2 YFSETQ. V gave up 1 base and J gave up 11 bases; unmatched junction bases: 6. This CDR3 contains 13 residues. CDR3 DNA: TGCGCCAGCAGCTTGCCTACAGGGGGCAGGGCTTTCTTT. Amino acid sequence: CASSLPTGGRAFF. The full variable domain, in which reference TRBV5-1 and TRBJ1-1 provide the parts outside the CDR3, is KAGVTQTPRYLIKTRGQQVTLSCSPISGHRSVSWYQQTPGQGLQFLFEYFSETQRNKGNFPGRFSGRQFSNSRSEMNVSTLELGDSALYLCASSLPTGGRAFFGQGTRLTVV.

The chain couples TRBV7-8 to TRBJ2-7; 11 bases match TRBD1. Germline V gene data show CDR1 as SGHVS and CDR2 as FQNEAQ. This CDR3 comprises 17 residues. V shed 5 bases and J 2 bases; nucleotides not matched to a gene: 11. The CDR3 coding sequence is TGTGCCAGCAGCCGCGGACAGGGGGCCCATCGGGCCTACGAGCAGTACTTC. Its translation is CASSRGQGAHRAYEQYF.

V and J are TRBV5-4 and TRBJ1-1; weak D call: TRBD1 (6 bases). Deletions cut 4 bases from V and 1 base from J, with 17 bases between. CDR1 is SGHNT and CDR2 is YYREEE in the germline V gene (reference sequence). The CDR3 is 16 amino acids. CDR3 protein: CASSPGRGAGNTEAFF. The CDR3 DNA follows: TGTGCCAGCAGCCCGGGTCGGGGGGCGGGGAACACTGAAGCTTTCTTT.

The rearrangement links TRBV12-3 or TRBV12-4 to TRBJ1-1, with 7 nucleotides matching TRBD1. The V segment lost 2 bases and the J segment 5 bases; nucleotides outside the gene matches: 8. The CDR3 loop spans 15 amino acids. In nucleotides, the CDR3 is TGTGCCAGCAGTTTACTCACACAGGGGCGGACTGAAGCTTTCTTT. It codes for CASSLLTQGRTEAFF.

The chain carries TRBV6-2 or TRBV6-3 and TRBJ2-5, with TRBD1 identical over 9 bases. The germline V gene encodes CDR1 MNHEY and CDR2 SVGEGT. This CDR3 has 15 amino acids. V dropped 4 bases and J dropped 5; count of bases not matched to a gene: 8. The CDR3 sequence is CASSLPGQGGETQYF. CDR3 DNA sequence: TGTGCCAGCAGTTTACCGGGACAGGGAGGCGAGACCCAGTACTTC.

The chain has TRBV29-1 and TRBJ2-7, with a tentative D call TRBD2 (5 bases). The CDR3 length is 16 residues. Trimming stripped 6 bases from V and 3 bases from J, with 24 bases between. Germline values: CDR1 SQVTM, CDR2 ANQGSEA. The CDR3 protein is CSVSHLRTDLHYEQYF. The CDR3 DNA is TGCAGCGTCTCACATTTGAGGACGGACTTACACTACGAGCAGTACTTC.

The rearrangement links TRBV6-5 to TRBJ1-6; maybe TRBD1 (6 bases). The ends were cut back, 2 bases at V and 9 bases at J, with 17 bases in the middle. CDR3 length: 16 amino acids. Per germline, CDR1 MNHEY and CDR2 SVGAGI. CDR3 sequence: CASSYRSRTAGSPLHF. The CDR3 DNA reads as TGTGCCAGCAGTTACCGATCCCGGACAGCCGGTTCACCCCTCCACTTT.

This clonotype was observed a handful of times. The DNA of the CDR3 is TGTGCCACACAGGGATCCAGCTCCTACAATGAGCAGTTCTTC. This translates into CATQGSSSYNEQFF. This chain uses TRBV15 with TRBJ2-1; possible D gene TRBD1, 6 bases. CDR3 length: 14 amino acids. Looked up from germline, CDR1 is LNHNV and CDR2 is YYDKDF (reference sequence). Trimming took off 9 bases at V and 0 bases at J, with 12 bases between the two ends.

This clonotype was detected a few times. The genes are TRBV10-3 and TRBJ2-3, with a tentative D call TRBD2 (6 bases). This CDR3 has 14 amino acids. The germline V gene has CDR1 ENHRY and CDR2 SYGVKD. V lost 3 bases to trimming and J lost 8 bases, with 15 bases between them. This CDR3 reads CAISDGRRGGTQYF. The CDR3 coding sequence is TGTGCCATCAGTGATGGCCGGCGGGGAGGTACGCAGTATTTT.

This chain joins TRBV2 and TRBJ1-6, with TRBD1 matching 9 bases. The CDR3 is 16 residues long. Losses at the gene ends were 6 bases for V and 9 bases for J; bases not matched to a gene: 12. Per germline, CDR1 SNHLY and CDR2 FYNNEI. Here the CDR3 DNA reads TGTGCCAGCAGGGCGCCCGGGACAGGGAACACTTCACCCCTCCACTTT. It yields the protein CASRAPGTGNTSPLHF.

This clonotype was observed a single time. This chain links TRBV7-3 with TRBJ2-1, with 11 bases aligning to TRBD2. The V gene end was trimmed by 1 base and the J gene end by 4 bases; junction bases not matched to a gene: 3. This CDR3 has 16 residues. Germline lookup yields CDR1 SGHTA and CDR2 FQGTGA. The CDR3 sequence is CASSLKGLAEYNEQFF. The CDR3 nucleotides are TGTGCCAGCAGCTTAAAGGGACTAGCGGAGTACAATGAGCAGTTCTTC.

This clonotype was seen a handful of times. The V and J genes are TRBV7-9 and TRBJ2-7; 7 bases are shared with TRBD2. CDR1 is SEHNR, CDR2 FQNEAQ, per germline (reference sequence). Losses at the gene ends were 2 bases for V and 5 bases for J; bases not matched to a gene: 6. There are 14 residues in the CDR3. The CDR3 region has the DNA TGTGCCAGCAGCTTATCGGGCGGGGGTAACGAGCAGTACTTC. It is translated as CASSLSGGGNEQYF.

This clonotype was observed a handful of times. The CDR3 region is CASSPQHGAGEQYF. The CDR3 bases are TGCGCCAGCAGCCCCCAGCACGGGGCGGGTGAGCAGTACTTC. The chain joins TRBV4-1 to TRBJ2-7; D may match TRBD1 or TRBD2 (5 bases each). CDR3 length: 14 amino acids. Germline V lookup: CDR1 MGHRA, CDR2 YSYEKL. The ends were cut back, 4 bases at V and 7 bases at J, with 17 bases in the middle.

V usage is TRBV20-1 and J usage is TRBJ2-5, with D perhaps matching TRBD1 or TRBD2 (5 bases each). V was clipped by 7 bases and J by 5 bases, with 14 bases between them. CDR1 is DFQATT, CDR2 SNEGSKA, per germline (reference sequence). The CDR3 contains 12 residues. CDR3 nucleotide sequence: TGCAGTGGCAGAAGAGGGGAGGAGACCCAGTACTTC. Its protein is CSGRRGEETQYF.

This chain joins TRBV20-1 and TRBJ2-1, with TRBD2 matching over 7 bases. CDR1 is DFQATT and CDR2 is SNEGSKA in the germline V gene (reference sequence). Trimming took 0 bases from V and 9 from J; bases not matched to a gene: 14. The CDR3 runs 16 residues. CDR3 sequence: CSARDSQREVLREQFF. CDR3 DNA sequence: TGCAGTGCTAGAGATTCCCAGCGGGAAGTTCTGCGTGAGCAGTTCTTC.

This clonotype was seen only a few times. The CDR3 reads CTMPTSIPGTQETQYF. CDR3 DNA: TGCACCATGCCCACCTCAATTCCGGGTACCCAAGAGACCCAGTACTTC. The rearrangement joins TRBV29-1 to TRBJ2-5, with D hard to call. In germline, CDR1 is SQVTM, CDR2 ANQGSEA. This CDR3 is 16 amino acids long.

The chain has TRBV20-1 and TRBJ2-3; D gene uncertain. Germline V lookup: CDR1 DFQATT, CDR2 SNEGSKA (reference sequence). This CDR3 is 14 amino acids long. Trimming shortened V by 1 base and J by 0 bases, and 8 bases separated the two germline ends. The chain's CDR3 is CSARGRPSTDTQYF. Here the CDR3 DNA reads TGCAGTGCTAGAGGCAGGCCCAGCACAGATACGCAGTATTTT.

The CDR3 loop is CASSNRDMYQETQYF. The CDR3 nucleotides are TGCGCCAGCAGCAACCGGGACATGTACCAAGAGACCCAGTACTTC. The rearrangement uses TRBV5-1 and TRBJ2-5; D might be TRBD1 (6 bases). V was cut by 4 bases and J by 0 bases, with 13 bases left in between. CDR1 is SGHRS, CDR2 YFSETQ, per germline. This CDR3 has 15 residues.

The J gene is TRBJ2-1, the V gene TRBV7-2; TRBD1 aligns across 8 bases. The CDR3 has 13 amino acids. J lost 16 bases, V lost 6 bases, and 14 bases had no gene match. Germline-derived CDR1 and CDR2 are SGHTA and FQGNSA. CDR3 sequence: CASSPTSKDRAFF. The CDR3 coding sequence is TGTGCCAGCAGTCCAACTTCCAAGGACAGGGCTTTCTTC.